This T cell receptor (beta chain) was captured in a study of blood T cell repertoires in COVID-19. Study background: Researchers got acute and convalescent COVID-19 samples from the United States, Italy and Spain. PBMCs, B-cell-depleted T cells, or T cells provided the cDNA or gDNA that made up the material.

The length of the CDR3 is 12 residues. Germline values: CDR1 MDHEN, CDR2 SYDVKM. V lost 6 bases and J lost 4, with 7 bases in between. In the original processing: Reference gene primer amplification yielded estimated nucleated cell counts. Method: immunoSEQ multiplex PCR; TCRdb's copy keeps in-frame clones and lacks some. For V, J and clone size, that table is used; D and trimming come from the DNA. Of approximately 200,000 clones detected, more than 75% appear once; the ten largest clones hold more than 0.75%. With regard to this clone: The same CDR3 can be traced to other DNA sequences in this sample.

This chain connects TRBV28 to TRBJ1-5; D ambiguous. The sequencing input was peripheral blood. The clonotype originates from a man aged 40-49 years with acute or convalescent COVID-19. The CDR3 region is CASSSLNQPQHF. CDR3 nucleotides: TGTGCCAGCAGCAGTTTGAATCAGCCCCAGCATTTT.